Each of the 21 T cell receptor beta chains below was sequenced from the same sample in a study of T cells in Graves' hyperthyroidism and ophthalmopathy (dated by TCRdb to the late 2010s). The library was produced with multiplex PCR. The sequencer listed for this sample is Illumina HiSeq 2000. The TCR beta CDR3 regions were amplified from RNA transcripts. For the first round of RT-PCR on the TCR CDR3, the HTBI primer set was used together with the Qiagen OneStep RT-PCR kit. The raw public data were reprocessed by TCRdb itself: fastp quality trimming at Q25, MiXCR clonotype calling, in-frame beta chains only. Every entry covers one CDR3 protein and lists the most common genes and DNA from its rows. Recorded for this sample are hundreds of thousands of distinct CDR3 sequences; 14% of them occurred a single time. The ten top clones hold around 13% of the sample. Input material: blood. The receptors derive from a woman aged 50 to 65 with Graves' ophthalmopathy.

This clonotype was observed at least ten times. CDR3: CASVAGVSYNEQFF. The DNA of the CDR3 is TGTGCCAGCGTAGCGGGAGTCTCCTACAATGAGCAGTTCTTC. The J gene is TRBJ2-1, the V gene TRBV7-2, with 9 bases matching TRBD2. Trimming at V came to 8 bases and at J to 0 bases, leaving 2 bases not matched to a gene. Germline CDR1 and CDR2: SGHTA and FQGNSA. The CDR3 consists of 14 residues.

This rearrangement joins TRBV12-5 to TRBJ1-6, with 8 bases that match TRBD1. J lost 5 bases, V lost 5 bases, and 2 bases had no gene match. Germline loops: CDR1 LGHNT, CDR2 FRNRAP. The CDR3 spans 14 residues. The CDR3 protein is CASGADRDNSPLHF. In DNA, the CDR3 is TGTGCTAGTGGTGCGGACAGGGATAATTCACCCCTCCACTTT.

This clonotype came up a few times. Compared with germline, one end of the junction differs, possibly owing to a read error. The V gene is TRBV14, the J gene TRBJ1-2; D remains unclear. Germline V gene sequence: CDR1 SGHDN, CDR2 FVKESK. CDR3 length: 15 amino acids. The CDR3 region has the DNA TGTGCCAGCAGCCACCCCCTGACTGTGAGCTATGGCTGCACCTTC. Protein product: CASSHPLTVSYGCTF.

A few counts support this clonotype. This sequence joins TRBV13 and TRBJ2-3, with 8 bases lining up with TRBD2. Germline V CDR1 and CDR2: PRHDT, FYEKMQ (reference sequence). V was pared by 5 bases and J by 3 bases, with 10 bases of the junction left unmatched. The CDR3 extends over 16 amino acids. In DNA, the CDR3 is TGTGCCAGCAGCGCTGACGGGACTAGGCAAACAGATACGCAGTATTTT. This codes for CASSADGTRQTDTQYF.

This clonotype was seen repeatedly, ten times or more. The chain combines TRBV11-1 with TRBJ1-2; D is perhaps TRBD1 (6 bases). The CDR3 runs 13 residues. Germline CDR1 SGHAT, CDR2 FQDESV (reference sequence). The V end lost 4 bases, the J end lost 6 bases, and 12 bases lay between the germline ends. The CDR3 coding sequence is TGTGCCAGCAGCTCGTCTTGGACAGATGGCTACACCTTC. Its protein product is CASSSSWTDGYTF. The whole variable domain, filled in from reference TRBV11-1 and TRBJ1-2, reads EAEVAQSPRYKITEKSQAVAFWCDPISGHATLYWYRQILGQGPELLVQFQDESVVDDSQLPKDRFSAERLKGVDSTLKIQPAELGDSAMYLCASSSSWTDGYTFGSGTRLTVV.

This clonotype has just one count. The chain carries TRBV18 and TRBJ2-7, with D perhaps being TRBD1 or TRBD2 (5 bases each). Germline loops: CDR1 KGHSH, CDR2 LQKENI. The CDR3 spans 19 residues. The V end was cut by 8 bases, the J end by 0 bases, with 29 bases between. The CDR3 protein is CASHRGPEQDRQSSYEQYF. DNA for the CDR3: TGTGCCAGCCACCGCGGGCCGGAACAGGACCGTCAGAGCTCCTACGAGCAGTACTTC. Full variable domain (remainder filled in from reference TRBV18 and TRBJ2-7): NAGVMQNPRHLVRRRGQEARLRCSPMKGHSHVYWYRQLPEEGLKFMVYLQKENIIDESGMPKERFSAEFPKEGPSILRIQQVVRGDSAAYFCASHRGPEQDRQSSYEQYFGPGTRLTVT.

This clonotype was counted at least ten times. V usage is TRBV20-1 and J usage is TRBJ2-2; TRBD2 matches 16 bases. With V trimmed by 1 base and J by 2 bases, 4 bases remained unmatched. CDR1 and CDR2 from the germline V gene are DFQATT and SNEGSKA (reference sequence). The CDR3 runs 18 residues. This CDR3 reads CSARAGTSGRVNTGELFF. CDR3 coding DNA: TGCAGTGCTAGAGCCGGGACTAGCGGGAGGGTTAACACCGGGGAGCTGTTTTTT.

This clonotype was recorded many times. The rearrangement links TRBV6-2 or TRBV6-3 to TRBJ2-3; 10 bases match TRBD1. CDR3 length equals 16 residues. V dropped 4 bases and J dropped 1; count of bases not matched to a gene: 5. Germline V lookup: CDR1 MNHEY, CDR2 SVGEGT. This CDR3 is CASSFGTGVRTDTQYF. The CDR3 nucleotides read TGTGCCAGCAGTTTTGGGACAGGGGTTCGCACAGATACGCAGTATTTT.

This clonotype appeared a few times. This chain uses TRBV9 with TRBJ2-1, with 10 bases identical to TRBD2. Trimming cost V 0 bases and J 10 bases; bases outside gene matches: 13. Germline V gene data show CDR1 as SGDLS and CDR2 as YYNGEE. This CDR3 is built from 17 residues. CDR3 DNA sequence: TGTGCCAGCAGCGTAGAGGTGACTAGCGGGTGGGGAACAGAGCAGTTCTTC. Encoded protein: CASSVEVTSGWGTEQFF.

The chain has TRBV7-2 and TRBJ2-7; the match to TRBD2 covers 7 bases. Trimming at V came to 5 bases and at J to 3 bases, leaving 10 bases not matched to a gene. The CDR3 runs to 15 residues. CDR1 is SGHTA, CDR2 FQGNSA, per germline. CDR3 coding DNA: TGTGCCAGCAGCCCATTTGCCGGGACTAACTACGAGCAGTACTTC. Translating gives CASSPFAGTNYEQYF. Filled out from reference TRBV7-2 and TRBJ2-7, the complete variable domain reads GAGVSQSPSNKVTEKGKDVELRCDPISGHTALYWYRQSLGQGLEFLIYFQGNSAPDKSGLPSDRFSAERTGGSVSTLTIQRTQQEDSAVYLCASSPFAGTNYEQYFGPGTRLTVT.

A remark on this clonotype: Being one base from a much bigger clone, this may be a read error. V is TRBV28 and J is TRBJ2-3; 8 bases are shared with TRBD2. Trimming removed 1 base from V and 2 bases from J; junction bases left unmatched: 11. The CDR3 sequence is 18 residues long. Germline V gene lookup returns CDR1 MDHEN and CDR2 SYDVKM. CDR3 sequence (DNA): TGTGCCAGCAGTTTATTCCCCGTGACTAGCGTGGTCACAGATACGCAGTATTTT. Protein sequence: CASSLFPVTSVVTDTQYF.

This clonotype was detected ten times or more. The chain recombines TRBV12-5 with TRBJ2-5, with unresolved D. The CDR3 totals 14 residues. Germline lookup yields CDR1 LGHNT and CDR2 FRNRAP. V was clipped by 1 base and J by 1 base, with 7 bases between them. DNA of the CDR3: TGTGCTAGTGGTTTGGGACTGCTCCAAGAGACCCAGTACTTC. This gives the protein CASGLGLLQETQYF.

This clonotype has at least ten counts. This chain uses TRBV27 with TRBJ1-5, with 10 nucleotides matching TRBD1. Per germline, CDR1 MNHEY and CDR2 SMNVEV (reference sequence). With 6 bases clipped from V and 6 bases from J, the junction kept 14 bases outside the gene matches. CDR3 length: 17 amino acids. The CDR3 protein is CASRVNIGTGVVQPQHF. The DNA for the CDR3 is TGTGCCAGCAGAGTGAACATCGGGACAGGGGTGGTTCAGCCCCAGCATTTT.

This rearrangement joins TRBV3-1 to TRBJ1-1, with TRBD1 as a possible D gene (6 bases). Between the trimmed V and J ends, which lost 4 bases and 0 bases, there was a span of 15 bases. This CDR3 is built from 16 residues. Germline V lookup: CDR1 LGHDT, CDR2 YNNKEL (reference sequence). In DNA, the CDR3 is TGTGCCAGCAGCCGGCCGGGACATAAAGTGAACACTGAAGCTTTCTTT. As protein: CASSRPGHKVNTEAFF.

This CDR3 is CASSVSVEDTQYF. CDR3 sequence (DNA): TGTGCCAGCAGCGTATCAGTTGAGGATACGCAGTATTTT. The rearrangement links TRBV9 to TRBJ2-3; D remains unclear. The V end lost 1 base, the J end lost 6 bases, and 9 bases lay between the germline ends. Germline CDR1 SGDLS, CDR2 YYNGEE. This CDR3 region has 13 residues. The full variable domain, rest sourced from reference TRBV9 and TRBJ2-3, is DSGVTQTPKHLITATGQRVTLRCSPRSGDLSVYWYQQSLDQGLQFLIQYYNGEERAKGNILERFSAQQFPDLHSELNLSSLELGDSALYFCASSVSVEDTQYFGPGTRLTVL.

This clonotype has a count of ten or more. V gene TRBV7-9 combines with J gene TRBJ2-1; TRBD2 matches 11 bases. The CDR3 extends over 16 amino acids. CDR1 and CDR2 (germline): SEHNR, FQNEAQ (reference sequence). J lost 0 bases, V lost 5 bases, and 3 bases had no gene match. This CDR3 reads CASSETSGSSYNEQFF. The CDR3 DNA is TGTGCCAGCAGCGAAACTAGCGGGAGCTCCTACAATGAGCAGTTCTTC. Complete variable domain (other parts from reference TRBV7-9 and TRBJ2-1): DTGVSQNPRHKITKRGQNVTFRCDPISEHNRLYWYRQTLGQGPEFLTYFQNEAQLEKSRLLSDRFSAERPKGSFSTLEIQRTEQGDSAMYLCASSETSGSSYNEQFFGPGTRLTVL.

A few counts support this clonotype. This chain uses TRBV6-2 or TRBV6-3 with TRBJ2-1; the D gene is possibly TRBD1 (6 bases). Per the germline V gene, CDR1 is MNHEY and CDR2 is SVGEGT. This CDR3 is 16 amino acids long. Trimming pared 0 bases from V and 6 bases from J, leaving 15 bases between. In nucleotides, the CDR3 is TGTGCCAGCAGTTACTCCGGGCAGGGGATGGGCAATGAGCAGTTCTTC. It translates to CASSYSGQGMGNEQFF.

This clonotype was counted many times. The chain employs TRBV27 and TRBJ2-5; perhaps D is TRBD1 or TRBD2 (6 bases each). Trimming left V 5 bases short and J 5 bases short, with 21 bases between. The germline gives CDR1 MNHEY, CDR2 SMNVEV (reference sequence). The CDR3 sequence is 16 residues long. The CDR3 region is CASSVGAIGGMETQYF. DNA of the CDR3: TGTGCCAGCAGTGTGGGGGCGATTGGAGGGATGGAGACCCAGTACTTC.

The chain employs TRBV5-1 and TRBJ2-5; D ambiguous. Germline values: CDR1 SGHRS, CDR2 YFSETQ. Trimming took off 0 bases at V and 1 base at J, with 7 bases between the two ends. There are 14 residues in the CDR3. The CDR3 loop is CASSLEVSQETQYF. The CDR3, as DNA: TGCGCCAGCAGCTTGGAGGTTAGCCAAGAGACCCAGTACTTC.

V gene TRBV11-2 combines with J gene TRBJ2-7; D gene unclear. Trimming left V 0 bases short and J 3 bases short, with 9 bases between. The germline gives CDR1 SGHAT, CDR2 FQNNGV. The CDR3 has 14 residues. As DNA, the CDR3 is TGTGCCAGCAGCTTAGATTTGCCAGTCTACGAGCAGTACTTC. It encodes CASSLDLPVYEQYF. The full variable domain, in which reference TRBV11-2 and TRBJ2-7 provide the parts outside the CDR3, is EAGVAQSPRYKIIEKRQSVAFWCNPISGHATLYWYQQILGQGPKLLIQFQNNGVVDDSQLPKDRFSAERLKGVDSTLKIQPAKLEDSAVYLCASSLDLPVYEQYFGPGTRLTVT.

In its sample, this clonotype was seen many times. The chain has TRBV28 and TRBJ2-3; 7 nucleotides line up with TRBD1. Germline V gene sequence: CDR1 MDHEN, CDR2 SYDVKM. Trimming at V came to 5 bases and at J to 4 bases, leaving 6 bases not matched to a gene. CDR3 length: 14 residues. The CDR3: CASSHRGLADTQYF. The CDR3 coding sequence is TGTGCCAGCAGTCACAGGGGTTTGGCAGATACGCAGTATTTT.